This passage covers 6 T cell receptor beta chains from one sample sequenced in a study of T cells after somatic rescue of genetic block (dated by TCRdb to between 2020 and 2021). Receptor amplification or capture employed the immunoSEQ multiplex PCR assay. TCRdb took this table from immuneACCESS and kept in-frame rearrangements with V and J called. Such tables lack part of the clones; where checked against another copy, unresolved V genes explain under half of the gap, and the rest is unexplained. The sample table holds approximately 78,000 clones, of which roughly 93% were seen once. The leading ten clones occupy about 3% of the sample. Sequenced input: peripheral blood mononuclear cells (PBMCs). The source of these receptors is a young man.

The chain has TRBV27 and TRBJ1-1; D is undetermined. This CDR3 is 14 amino acids long. V was shortened by 2 bases and J by 1 base, with 8 bases between the two germline ends. Germline lookup yields CDR1 MNHEY and CDR2 SMNVEV (reference sequence). In DNA form, the CDR3 reads TGTGCCAGCAGTTTAGGACTGAGGAACACTGAAGCTTTCTTT. This encodes CASSLGLRNTEAFF.

The chain links TRBV6-1 to TRBJ2-6; D remains ambiguous. V was cut by 7 bases and J by 2 bases, with 12 bases left in between. Germline V CDR1 and CDR2: MNHNS, SASEGT. This CDR3 has 15 residues. The CDR3 nucleotides read TGTGCCAGCATTCCGGGCCGGGCTGGGGCCAACGTCCTGACTTTC. It is translated as CASIPGRAGANVLTF.

The chain links TRBV18 to TRBJ2-5, with D perhaps matching TRBD1 (5 bases). Trimming pared 2 bases from V and 1 base from J, leaving 14 bases between. Germline V gene lookup returns CDR1 KGHSH and CDR2 LQKENI. The CDR3 has 16 residues. This CDR3 is CASSPARHDSQETQYF. In DNA, the CDR3 is TGTGCCAGCTCACCAGCTCGACACGACAGCCAAGAGACCCAGTACTTC.

The chain is built from TRBV6-1 and TRBJ1-6; maybe TRBD1 (5 bases). The CDR3 is 15 residues long. Trimming removed 0 bases at V and 6 bases at J, with 9 bases between. The germline V gene has CDR1 MNHNS and CDR2 SASEGT. The CDR3 region has the DNA TGTGCCAGCAGTGAAGCGGTACAGGCTAATTCACCCCTCCACTTT. Residues: CASSEAVQANSPLHF.

This sequence joins TRBV6-1 and TRBJ2-7; no clear D. The CDR3 has 11 amino acids. Trimming removed 5 bases from V and 4 bases from J, with 6 bases in between. Germline CDR1 reads MNHNS; CDR2 reads SASEGT. DNA of the CDR3: TGTGCCAGCAGTCTGGGATACGAGCAGTACTTC. Residues: CASSLGYEQYF.

This rearrangement joins TRBV27 to TRBJ2-5, with D perhaps TRBD1 (7 bases). CDR3 length equals 14 residues. Germline V gene sequence: CDR1 MNHEY, CDR2 SMNVEV (reference sequence). V lost 4 bases to trimming and J lost 6 bases, with 15 bases between them. CDR3 nucleotides: TGTGCCAGCAGTTCGCCAGGGGGACTGCAGACCCAGTACTTC. Its translation is CASSSPGGLQTQYF.